This is a list of T cell receptor beta chains from one sample in a study of T cells after yellow fever vaccination. TCRdb itself ran the 5' RACE reads through MiXCR, one entry per CDR3 protein. There are around 25,000 distinct CDR3 sequences in the sample; less than 3.5% occur only once, and more than 0.75% lies in the top ten. Sequencing used PBMCs, either bulk or a sorted T-cell subset (CD4+, CD8+, memory, or dextramer-sorted; not recorded which), obtained roughly seven weeks after the first yellow fever vaccination. The receptors were sampled from a man between 18 and 35 years old who received the YFV17D yellow fever vaccine. The CDR3 runs from the conserved cysteine through the conserved F or W. A D gene is named only where the DNA matches it firmly. A clone size is listed for some rows: how often the clone was seen (once, few, many), or a class if it is expanded.

TRBV7-2	many	TRBJ2-1	TRBD2	CASSLWAAGGNEQFF	TGTGCCAGCAGCTTATGGGCTGCGGGGGGCAATGAGCAGTTCTTC
TRBV18	many	TRBJ2-5	NA	CASSPNLGQNQETQYF	TGTGCCAGCTCACCCAACCTTGGACAGAACCAAGAGACCCAGTACTTC
TRBV12-3/TRBV12-4	many	TRBJ1-1	NA	CASSSADKNTEAFF	TGTGCCAGCAGTTCGGCAGACAAGAACACTGAAGCTTTCTTT
TRBV5-5	NA	TRBJ2-7	NA	CASSWGPMEEQYF	TGTGCCAGCAGCTGGGGGCCGATGGAGGAGCAGTACTTC
TRBV6-5	many	TRBJ2-6	TRBD1	CASTTRDRDSGANVLTF	TGTGCCAGCACCACCCGGGACAGGGACTCTGGGGCCAACGTCCTGACTTTC
TRBV5-1	many	TRBJ2-7	TRBD1	CASSLDRERQYF	TGCGCCAGCAGCCTCGACAGGGAACGGCAGTACTTC
TRBV4-2	many	TRBJ1-6	NA	CASSQLNSPLHF	TGTGCCAGCAGCCAACTGAATTCACCCCTCCACTTT
TRBV7-2	many	TRBJ1-6	TRBD1	CASSYFSGTVDSPLHF	TGTGCCAGCAGCTACTTTTCCGGGACAGTTGATTCACCCCTCCACTTT
TRBV9	many	TRBJ2-1	NA	CASSPTPASYNEQFF	TGTGCCAGCAGCCCCACCCCAGCCTCCTACAATGAGCAGTTCTTC
TRBV12-3/TRBV12-4	many	TRBJ1-2	TRBD1	CASSPGQGMYGYTF	TGTGCCAGCAGTCCCGGACAGGGGATGTATGGCTACACCTTC
TRBV12-5	many	TRBJ2-2	TRBD2	CASGRLAGNTGELFF	TGTGCTAGTGGTCGACTAGCGGGGAACACCGGGGAGCTGTTTTTT
TRBV29-1	few	TRBJ2-5	NA	CSATGGQGWETQYF	TGCAGCGCCACGGGAGGACAGGGATGGGAGACCCAGTACTTC
TRBV7-3	many	TRBJ2-3	NA	CASSFTRADTQYF	TGTGCCAGCAGCTTTACCAGGGCAGATACGCAGTATTTT
TRBV5-1	many	TRBJ1-1	TRBD1	CASSLLTGVRLESEAFF	TGCGCCAGCAGCTTGTTAACAGGGGTCCGTCTTGAGTCTGAAGCTTTCTTT
TRBV12-3/TRBV12-4	many	TRBJ2-1	NA	CASRGTSDRGNEQFF	TGTGCCAGCAGGGGGACTAGCGACAGGGGGAATGAGCAGTTCTTC
TRBV7-9	few	TRBJ2-1	TRBD1	CASSLGGQGVQFF	TGTGCCAGCAGCTTAGGGGGACAGGGAGTGCAGTTCTTC
TRBV12-3/TRBV12-4	many	TRBJ2-7	NA	CASSKGSSYEQYF	TGTGCCAGCAGCAAGGGGTCCTCCTACGAGCAGTACTTC
TRBV7-2	many	TRBJ2-1	TRBD1	CATRGQGGNNEQFF	TGTGCGACAAGGGGACAGGGGGGAAACAATGAGCAGTTCTTC
TRBV3-1	many	TRBJ2-4	NA	CASSQDGAQYF	TGTGCCAGCAGCCAAGATGGCGCTCAGTACTTC
TRBV24-1	many	TRBJ1-1	NA	CATSQGTEAFF	TGTGCCACCAGTCAGGGGACTGAAGCTTTCTTT
TRBV5-5	many	TRBJ1-2	NA	CASSLDGSTYGYTF	TGTGCCAGCAGCTTGGATGGGAGTACCTATGGCTACACCTTC
TRBV19	many	TRBJ2-1	NA	CASSTGSSYNEQFF	TGTGCCAGTAGTACAGGGAGCTCCTACAATGAGCAGTTCTTC
TRBV2	many	TRBJ1-5	NA	CASSYSVGDYQPQHF	TGTGCCAGCAGTTACTCTGTCGGGGACTATCAGCCCCAGCATTTT
TRBV11-2	NA	TRBJ1-3	NA	CASRVSGNTIYF	TGTGCCAGCAGGGTCTCTGGAAACACCATATATTTT
TRBV9	many	TRBJ2-3	TRBD2	CASSVFLAGEDTQYF	TGTGCCAGCAGCGTTTTTCTAGCGGGGGAAGATACGCAGTATTTT
TRBV18	many	TRBJ2-2	NA	CASSPPRKTGELFF	TGTGCCAGCTCACCACCGAGGAAAACCGGGGAGCTGTTTTTT
TRBV19	many	TRBJ2-1	NA	CASSIRETGLVF	TGTGCCAGTAGTATTCGGGAGACAGGGTTGGTCTTC
TRBV29-1	many	TRBJ2-7	NA	CSAEVGRGYEQYF	TGCAGCGCAGAGGTCGGCAGGGGTTACGAGCAGTACTTC
TRBV19	many	TRBJ2-2	NA	CASSDGGRRNTGELFF	TGTGCCAGTAGCGATGGGGGGCGCCGGAACACCGGGGAGCTGTTTTTT
TRBV12-3/TRBV12-4	many	TRBJ1-2	TRBD1	CASSGTGGSGYTF	TGTGCCAGTTCCGGGACAGGGGGCTCTGGCTACACCTTC
TRBV7-9	many	TRBJ1-6	NA	CASSFGLAGNNSPLHF	TGTGCCAGCAGCTTCGGACTAGCAGGCAATAATTCACCCCTCCACTTT
TRBV5-1	medium-sized	TRBJ2-7	TRBD1	CASSITGGEQYF	TGCGCCAGCAGCATCACAGGGGGAGAGCAGTACTTC
TRBV9	many	TRBJ2-3	NA	CASSPGQTDTQYF	TGTGCCAGCAGCCCTGGACAGACAGATACGCAGTATTTT
TRBV7-2	many	TRBJ1-4	NA	CASSFITREKLFF	TGTGCCAGCAGCTTTATCACTCGGGAAAAACTGTTTTTT
TRBV5-1	many	TRBJ1-1	TRBD1	CASSSGQGSDTEAFF	TGCGCCAGCAGCTCGGGACAGGGGAGTGACACTGAAGCTTTCTTT
TRBV12-3/TRBV12-4	many	TRBJ1-2	TRBD1	CASSSTGGRGYTF	TGTGCCAGCAGTTCGACAGGGGGCAGGGGCTACACCTTC